The 22 T cell receptor beta chains given below trace back to one sample, sequenced in a study of OX40 agonist ivuxolimab in advanced cancers. Clones were read by immunoSEQ multiplex PCR, and TCRdb kept only the in-frame ones, dropping some. The sample holds over 70,000 clones, more than 80% seen once. The specimen comprised CD4+ or CD8+ T cells sorted from blood, sampled in a trial of the OX40 agonist ivuxolimab. Receptor source: an adult with an advanced solid tumor such as melanoma, head and neck, liver or kidney cancer.

This clone is a singleton in its sample. Germline and junction disagree at one end, which may indicate a read error. The rearrangement links TRBV27 to TRBJ2-7; perhaps TRBD2 as D (5 bases). There are 8 residues in the CDR3. CDR1 is MNHEY, CDR2 SMNVEV, per germline (reference sequence). CDR3 bases: TGTGCCAGCAGTCAAGGGAGCTTC. This sequence encodes CASSQGSF.

The chain combines TRBV7-9 with TRBJ2-7; D possibly uses TRBD1 or TRBD2 (5 bases each). Germline V gene data show CDR1 as SEHNR and CDR2 as FQNEAQ (reference sequence). The CDR3 has 11 residues. The V end was cut by 8 bases, the J end by 3 bases, with 8 bases between. CDR3 in amino acids: CASGGNYEQYF. The CDR3 DNA is TGTGCCAGCGGGGGAAACTACGAGCAGTACTTC.

This chain joins TRBV14 and TRBJ2-7; TRBD2 matches at 9 bases. The CDR3 spans 18 residues. The germline V gene encodes CDR1 SGHDN and CDR2 FVKESK. After removal of 1 base from V and 0 bases from J, the junction contained 10 bases not matched to a gene. CDR3 residues: CASSQVRLAAHLSYEQYF. The CDR3 DNA reads TGTGCCAGCAGCCAAGTCCGACTAGCGGCCCACCTCTCCTACGAGCAGTACTTC.

This chain connects TRBV27 to TRBJ2-7; TRBD2 matches at 8 bases. The CDR3 sequence is 14 residues long. The germline CDR1 and CDR2 sequences are MNHEY and SMNVEV (reference sequence). V lost 2 bases and J lost 7; bases outside the gene matches: 7. CDR3 loop: CASSLIGLAREQYF. The DNA for the CDR3 is TGTGCCAGCAGTTTAATAGGACTAGCCCGTGAGCAGTACTTC.

This chain connects TRBV18 to TRBJ2-7, with 9 bases matching TRBD1. Germline loops: CDR1 KGHSH, CDR2 LQKENI. CDR3 length: 14 amino acids. The trim removed 6 bases at V and 3 bases at J, leaving 6 bases unmatched. The CDR3 coding sequence is TGTGCCAGCTCCCCCGAGACAGGGGGCTACGAGCAGTACTTC. Residues: CASSPETGGYEQYF. The complete variable domain, with remaining parts taken from reference TRBV18 and TRBJ2-7, reads NAGVMQNPRHLVRRRGQEARLRCSPMKGHSHVYWYRQLPEEGLKFMVYLQKENIIDESGMPKERFSAEFPKEGPSILRIQQVVRGDSAAYFCASSPETGGYEQYFGPGTRLTVT.

V is TRBV20-1 and J is TRBJ2-2; a possible D gene is TRBD2 (5 bases). The CDR3 is 11 residues long. V was cut by 6 bases and J by 6 bases, with 8 bases left in between. Germline-derived CDR1 and CDR2 are DFQATT and SNEGSKA (reference sequence). The CDR3 reads CSAILAGELFF. As DNA, the CDR3 is TGCAGTGCAATACTAGCCGGGGAGCTGTTTTTT.

The chain combines TRBV6-5 with TRBJ1-5; perhaps TRBD1 as D (5 bases). CDR3 size: 15 residues. The V gene lost 5 bases and the J gene lost 10 bases, with 21 bases spanning the gap. CDR1 is MNHEY and CDR2 is SVGAGI in the germline V gene. The CDR3 coding sequence is TGTGCCAGCAGTCCCGGTGGGGGGGGGATTGACCCCCAGCATTTT. Its translation: CASSPGGGGIDPQHF.

This clone was recorded once. The chain has TRBV5-1 and TRBJ2-1; D might be TRBD1 (6 bases). The V gene lost 3 bases and the J gene lost 8 bases, with 9 bases spanning the gap. Germline V gives CDR1 SGHRS, CDR2 YFSETQ. CDR3 length: 12 amino acids. CDR3 amino acids: CASSYQGYEQFF. The DNA of the CDR3 is TGCGCCAGCAGCTACCAGGGGTATGAGCAGTTCTTC.

This clone was counted only a few times. The chain combines TRBV6-1 with TRBJ2-7; D is undetermined. Germline V gene sequence: CDR1 MNHNS, CDR2 SASEGT. V lost 3 bases and J lost 0, with 3 bases in between. The CDR3 covers 12 residues. As DNA, the CDR3 is TGTGCCAGCAGTGACGGCTCCTACGAGCAGTACTTC. Translating it yields CASSDGSYEQYF.

The rearrangement links TRBV7-9 to TRBJ2-3, with D possibly TRBD1 on 5 matching bases. This CDR3 spans 17 amino acids. Germline lookup yields CDR1 SEHNR and CDR2 FQNEAQ (reference sequence). The ends were cut back, 4 bases at V and 0 bases at J, with 17 bases in the middle. The CDR3 region is CASSSPPQGPSTDTQYF. In DNA form, the CDR3 reads TGTGCCAGCAGCTCCCCCCCCCAGGGCCCAAGCACAGATACGCAGTATTTT.

This clone appeared a single time. This sequence joins TRBV5-4 and TRBJ2-7; 14 nucleotides match TRBD2. Germline V gene lookup returns CDR1 SGHNT and CDR2 YYREEE (reference sequence). The CDR3 sequence is 18 residues long. V was clipped by 4 bases and J by 4 bases; unmatched bases: 13. In nucleotides, the CDR3 is TGTGCCAGCAGCAAGGGACTAGCGGGGGACTCTTTCCCATACGAGCAGTACTTC. Residues: CASSKGLAGDSFPYEQYF.

The rearrangement joins TRBV5-8 to TRBJ1-5; weak D call: TRBD1 (5 bases). The CDR3 extends over 15 amino acids. The V end was cut by 1 base, the J end by 7 bases, with 15 bases between. Germline V gives CDR1 SGHTS, CDR2 YDEGEE. CDR3 coding DNA: TGTGCCAGCAGCTTGTGGGGGTTTAAGTTCCAGCCCCAGCATTTT. This sequence encodes CASSLWGFKFQPQHF.

The rearrangement joins TRBV5-6 to TRBJ2-3; 12 bases line up with TRBD2. The trim removed 6 bases at V and 4 bases at J, leaving 3 bases unmatched. CDR1 and CDR2 from the germline V gene are SGHDT and YYEEEE. This CDR3 has 14 amino acids. The CDR3 DNA follows: TGTGCCAGCAACCCTAGCGGGGGGGCAGATACGCAGTATTTT. Translating gives CASNPSGGADTQYF.

CDR3 DNA sequence: TGTGCCAGCAGCGGATGGCCGGGGCCCCAGCATTTT. It codes for CASSGWPGPQHF. The chain recombines TRBV5-5 with TRBJ1-5; no clear D gene. The V end lost 4 bases, the J end lost 9 bases, and 11 bases lay between the germline ends. The CDR3 sequence is 12 residues long. The germline gives CDR1 SGHKS, CDR2 YYEKEE (reference sequence).

This clone has just one count. This chain joins TRBV11-2 and TRBJ2-3, with 12 bases matching TRBD2. The V gene's germline CDR1 is SGHAT and CDR2 FQNNGV. This CDR3 has 19 amino acids. With V trimmed by 4 bases and J by 3 bases, 14 bases remained unmatched. The CDR3 region is CASSSSKGLAGGPTDTQYF. CDR3 coding DNA: TGTGCCAGCAGCTCCTCGAAGGGTCTAGCGGGAGGGCCGACAGATACGCAGTATTTT.

J is TRBJ2-3 and V is TRBV7-9; no clear D. Germline CDR1 is SEHNR and CDR2 is FQNEAQ (reference sequence). The CDR3 sequence is 13 residues long. The V gene lost 1 base and the J gene lost 4 bases, with 6 bases spanning the gap. CDR3 sequence: CASSLGHSDTQYF. The CDR3 DNA reads as TGTGCCAGCAGCTTAGGGCACTCAGATACGCAGTATTTT.

This clone was detected only once. The chain is built from TRBV15 and TRBJ2-5; D ambiguous. This CDR3 region has 13 residues. The germline V and J ends were trimmed by 1 base and 5 bases, with 8 bases remaining between them. Per germline, CDR1 LNHNV and CDR2 YYDKDF (reference sequence). CDR3 loop: CATSRGGWETQYF. The CDR3 bases are TGTGCCACCAGCAGAGGAGGCTGGGAGACCCAGTACTTC.

J is TRBJ1-2 and V is TRBV6-6; D call uncertain. V shed 6 bases and J shed 4 bases, with 12 bases lying between them. The CDR3 consists of 13 residues. Germline values: CDR1 MNHNY, CDR2 SVGAGI (reference sequence). The chain's CDR3 is CASRTLGGYGYTF. The CDR3 DNA sequence: TGTGCCAGCAGGACCCTGGGTGGCTATGGCTACACCTTC.

The gene calls are TRBV2 and TRBJ1-1, with D unclear. This CDR3 has 15 residues. Germline assignment: CDR1 SNHLY and CDR2 FYNNEI. V was cut by 3 bases and J by 0 bases, with 11 bases left in between. The CDR3 nucleotides read TGTGCCAGCAGTGAGTGGAGGGAAATGAACACTGAAGCTTTCTTT. The encoded protein is CASSEWREMNTEAFF. The whole variable domain, remainder taken from reference TRBV2 and TRBJ1-1, is EPEVTQTPSHQVTQMGQEVILRCVPISNHLYFYWYRQILGQKVEFLVSFYNNEISEKSEIFDDQFSVERPDGSNFTLKIRSTKLEDSAMYFCASSEWREMNTEAFFGQGTRLTVV.

The chain recombines TRBV28 with TRBJ2-7, with D possibly matching TRBD2 (6 bases). Germline assignment: CDR1 MDHEN and CDR2 SYDVKM. This CDR3 comprises 16 residues. The V gene lost 4 bases and the J gene lost 0 bases, with 16 bases spanning the gap. The CDR3 reads CASSSSLGLFSYEQYF. CDR3 DNA: TGTGCCAGCAGTTCGTCCCTGGGACTCTTCTCCTACGAGCAGTACTTC.

A single count supports this clone. V and J are TRBV11-2 and TRBJ2-4; 10 nucleotides line up with TRBD2. CDR1 is SGHAT and CDR2 is FQNNGV in the germline V gene. The CDR3 is 19 residues long. The V gene end was trimmed by 1 base and the J gene end by 3 bases; junction bases not matched to a gene: 12. CDR3 sequence reads: CASSLGLAGDWGGKNIQYF. CDR3 in DNA: TGTGCCAGCAGCTTAGGGCTAGCGGGAGATTGGGGCGGCAAAAACATTCAGTACTTC.

The CDR3: CAWDFGDSYGYTF. DNA of the CDR3: TGTGCCTGGGACTTTGGGGACAGCTATGGCTACACCTTC. The chain combines TRBV30 with TRBJ1-2; 7 nucleotides agree with TRBD1. The CDR3 contains 13 residues. In germline, CDR1 is GTSNPN, CDR2 SVGIG (reference sequence). The V segment lost 5 bases and the J segment 4 bases; nucleotides outside the gene matches: 7.